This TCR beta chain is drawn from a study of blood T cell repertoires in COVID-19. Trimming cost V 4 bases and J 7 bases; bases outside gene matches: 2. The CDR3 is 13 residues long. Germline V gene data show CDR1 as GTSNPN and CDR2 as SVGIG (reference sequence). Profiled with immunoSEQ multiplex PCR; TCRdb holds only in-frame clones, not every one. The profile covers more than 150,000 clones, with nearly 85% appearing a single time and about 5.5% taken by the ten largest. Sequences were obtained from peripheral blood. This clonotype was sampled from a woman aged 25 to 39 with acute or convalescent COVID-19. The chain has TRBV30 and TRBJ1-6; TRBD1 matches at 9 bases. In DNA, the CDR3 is TGTGCCTGGAATGACAGGGGGAATTCACCCCTCCACTTT. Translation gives CAWNDRGNSPLHF. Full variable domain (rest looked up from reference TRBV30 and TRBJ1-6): SQTIHQWPATLVQPVGSPLSLECTVEGTSNPNLYWYRQAAGRGLQLLFYSVGIGQISSEVPQNLSASRPQDRQFILSSKKLLLSDSGFYLCAWNDRGNSPLHFGNGTRLTVT.